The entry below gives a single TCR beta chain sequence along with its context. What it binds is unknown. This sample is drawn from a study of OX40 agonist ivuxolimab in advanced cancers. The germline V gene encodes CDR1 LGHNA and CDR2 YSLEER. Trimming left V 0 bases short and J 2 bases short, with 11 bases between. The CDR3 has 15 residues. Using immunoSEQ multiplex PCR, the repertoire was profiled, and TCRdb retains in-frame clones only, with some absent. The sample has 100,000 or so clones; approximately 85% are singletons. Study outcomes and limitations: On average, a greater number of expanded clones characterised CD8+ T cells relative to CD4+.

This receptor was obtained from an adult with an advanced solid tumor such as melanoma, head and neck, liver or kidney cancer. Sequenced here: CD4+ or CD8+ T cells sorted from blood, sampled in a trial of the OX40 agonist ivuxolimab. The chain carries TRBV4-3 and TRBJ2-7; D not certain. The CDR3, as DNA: TGCGCCAGCAGCCAAGATTTCGCATCTACCTACGAGCAGTACTTC. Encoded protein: CASSQDFASTYEQYF.